There are a few counts of the clone carrying this T cell receptor beta chain. Its antigen is still unknown. The CDR3 runs 13 residues. CDR1 and CDR2 from the germline V gene are LGHDT and YNNKEL (reference sequence). Trimming removed 6 bases from V and 8 bases from J, with 14 bases in between. This record comes from a study of human T cells and chemical hapten exposure. About the study: After 6 days, upper back 0.01% DPC patch tests were scored. Patients, largely female, had alopecia areata, totalis or universalis.

Stated time point: patch test 2, 6 weeks after DPC sensitization. Treatment meaning: therapeutic diphenylcyclopropenone sensitization with weekly scalp DPC. Blood sampling occurred before each patch-test application. TCRdb re-called the RACE reads through MiXCR, storing one row per CDR3 protein. The sample comprises about 350,000 distinct CDR3 sequences, about 6% of which are singletons, and more than 5.5% rests with the top ten. Overall study findings and caveats: While controls formed fewer of them, expanded TCRs formed significantly more large CDR3 similarity clusters.

The sample here was whole blood, taken in connection with sensitization to the hapten diphenylcyclopropenone (DPC). The V call is TRBV3-1, the J call TRBJ2-1; weak D call: TRBD1 (6 bases). The sequence was obtained from a woman between 18 and 29 years old with alopecia areata. Some clones in this sample may be carry-over from other donors' samples. The CDR3: CASRSTGRDEQFF. The CDR3 DNA sequence: TGTGCCAGCAGATCAACAGGGAGAGATGAGCAGTTCTTC.